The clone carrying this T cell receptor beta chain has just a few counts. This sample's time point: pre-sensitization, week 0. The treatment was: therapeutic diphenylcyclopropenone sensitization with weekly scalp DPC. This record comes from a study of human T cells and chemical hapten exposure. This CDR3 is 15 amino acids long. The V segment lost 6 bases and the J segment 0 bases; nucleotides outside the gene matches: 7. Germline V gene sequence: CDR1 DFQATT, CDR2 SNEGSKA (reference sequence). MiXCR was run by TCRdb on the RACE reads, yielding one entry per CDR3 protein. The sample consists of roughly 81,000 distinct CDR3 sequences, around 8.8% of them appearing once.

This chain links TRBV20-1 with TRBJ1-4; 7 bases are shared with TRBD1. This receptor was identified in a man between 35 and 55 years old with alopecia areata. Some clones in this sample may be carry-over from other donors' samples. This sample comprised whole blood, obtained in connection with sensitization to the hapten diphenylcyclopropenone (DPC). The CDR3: CSAVDRRTTNEKLFF. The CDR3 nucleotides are TGCAGTGCCGTGGACAGGAGGACAACTAATGAAAAACTGTTTTTT.